The 27 T cell receptor beta chains below come from one sample, sequenced in a study of T cells in Graves' hyperthyroidism and ophthalmopathy. Amplification of TCR beta CDR3 regions used RNA as the template. HTBI primers were used for first-round RT-PCR of the TCR CDR3. TCRdb itself ran the multiplex PCR reads through MiXCR, one entry per CDR3 protein. Among 400,000 to 550,000 distinct CDR3 sequences, roughly 14% were seen once, and the ten largest hold around a sixth. The sequenced sample was blood. These receptors came from a woman aged 18 to 35 with Graves' hyperthyroidism.

This clonotype was counted many times. V gene TRBV19 combines with J gene TRBJ1-1; D not resolved. Germline V CDR1 and CDR2: LNHDA, SQIVND (reference sequence). V shed 8 bases and J shed 5 bases, with 18 bases lying between them. This CDR3 comprises 14 residues. CDR3 loop: CASSGYRLGTEAFF. The CDR3 DNA sequence: TGTGCCAGTTCGGGGTATCGATTGGGAACTGAAGCTTTCTTT.

This clonotype was found many times. The V gene is TRBV19, the J gene TRBJ2-1; TRBD2 aligns across 7 bases. The CDR3 is 15 amino acids. V lost 7 bases and J lost 0; bases outside the gene matches: 6. Germline values: CDR1 LNHDA, CDR2 SQIVND (reference sequence). The CDR3 DNA reads as TGTGCCAGTACTACTAGCGTGAGCTCCTACAATGAGCAGTTCTTC. It is translated as CASTTSVSSYNEQFF.

This clonotype turned up a few times. The chain recombines TRBV6-1 with TRBJ1-5; 8 bases map to TRBD1. The junction had 5 bases not matched to a gene; V was cut back by 8 bases and J by 2 bases. This CDR3 region has 14 residues. In germline, CDR1 is MNHNS, CDR2 SASEGT. The CDR3 loop is CASRRGQGNQPQHF. The CDR3 DNA is TGTGCCAGCCGACGGGGACAGGGCAATCAGCCCCAGCATTTT.

This clonotype was seen ten or more times. The chain is built from TRBV12-3 or TRBV12-4 and TRBJ1-1; 8 bases line up with TRBD1. Trimming took 6 bases from V and 2 from J; bases not matched to a gene: 8. CDR3 length: 15 amino acids. CDR3 in amino acids: CASRLNPGGNTEAFF. CDR3 in DNA: TGTGCCAGCAGGCTCAATCCAGGGGGCAACACTGAAGCTTTCTTT.

This clonotype was seen at least ten times. V gene TRBV7-2 combines with J gene TRBJ2-1, with TRBD2 matching over 7 bases. CDR3 size: 15 residues. CDR1 is SGHTA and CDR2 is FQGNSA in the germline V gene. Trimming took 5 bases from V and 0 from J; bases not matched to a gene: 4. CDR3: CASSRTSVSYNEQFF. The CDR3 DNA is TGTGCCAGCAGCCGTACTAGCGTCTCCTACAATGAGCAGTTCTTC.

This clonotype appeared a few times. V gene TRBV5-1 combines with J gene TRBJ1-2; 8 nucleotides agree with TRBD1. This CDR3 is built from 13 residues. The junction had 4 bases not matched to a gene; V was cut back by 4 bases and J by 5 bases. CDR1 and CDR2 from the germline V gene are SGHRS and YFSETQ. The CDR3, as DNA: TGCGCCAGCAGCCCGGGACAGGCATATGGCTACACCTTC. Translation gives CASSPGQAYGYTF.

This clonotype was found many times. The J gene is TRBJ1-2, the V gene TRBV29-1; possible D gene TRBD1, 5 bases. V lost 3 bases, J lost 4 bases, and 15 bases lay in between. This CDR3 is 14 amino acids long. Germline values: CDR1 SQVTM, CDR2 ANQGSEA. The CDR3 DNA follows: TGCAGCGTTGAGCTTCGGGACGGCTTCTATGGCTACACCTTC. Translated: CSVELRDGFYGYTF.

In its sample, this clonotype was seen many times. The chain recombines TRBV9 with TRBJ2-1; D might be TRBD2 (5 bases). V dropped 0 bases and J dropped 1 base, with 11 bases sitting between them. The CDR3 loop spans 16 amino acids. Germline CDR1 and CDR2: SGDLS and YYNGEE. The CDR3 spells CASSVDGSPSYNEQFF. Written as DNA, the CDR3 is TGTGCCAGCAGCGTAGATGGGAGCCCTTCCTACAATGAGCAGTTCTTC.

This clonotype was seen at least ten times. The chain has TRBV5-1 and TRBJ1-1; 10 bases line up with TRBD1. The CDR3 totals 18 residues. J lost 5 bases, V lost 3 bases, and 16 bases had no gene match. Germline CDR1 SGHRS, CDR2 YFSETQ. CDR3 amino acids: CASSYTPPGQGSRTEAFF. Here the CDR3 DNA reads TGCGCCAGCAGCTACACCCCCCCGGGACAGGGGTCTAGAACTGAAGCTTTCTTT.

The rearrangement joins TRBV5-1 to TRBJ2-7; 13 bases match TRBD2. V lost 5 bases, J lost 0 bases, and 2 bases stayed unmatched. The germline V gene has CDR1 SGHRS and CDR2 YFSETQ. The CDR3 loop spans 15 amino acids. The CDR3 nucleotides are TGCGCCAGCAGATGGACTAGCGGGAGCTCCTACGAGCAGTACTTC. This codes for CASRWTSGSSYEQYF.

The chain uses TRBV24-1 and TRBJ2-1, with D unresolved. In germline, CDR1 is KGHDR, CDR2 SFDVKD. This CDR3 region has 16 residues. V was trimmed by 4 bases and J by 0 bases, leaving 12 bases between them. The CDR3 DNA is TGTGCCACCAGTGACGACAAGCCGAGCTCCTACAATGAGCAGTTCTTC. It is translated as CATSDDKPSSYNEQFF.

This clonotype was recorded a few times. The chain employs TRBV9 and TRBJ2-1; D might be TRBD1 (5 bases). The length of the CDR3 is 12 residues. CDR1 and CDR2 from the germline V gene are SGDLS and YYNGEE. V lost 7 bases to trimming and J lost 7 bases, with 12 bases between them. In DNA form, the CDR3 reads TGTGCCAGCCGCCATCCAGGGAATGAGCAGTTCTTC. It codes for CASRHPGNEQFF.

This clonotype was counted ten times or more. The chain links TRBV19 to TRBJ1-1; unclear D gene. Germline V gene sequence: CDR1 LNHDA, CDR2 SQIVND (reference sequence). Trimming pared 3 bases from V and 4 bases from J, leaving 15 bases between. The CDR3 covers 15 residues. The CDR3 DNA is TGTGCCAGTAGTATTGGGGTGGGCCGGGCCACTGAAGCTTTCTTT. Residues: CASSIGVGRATEAFF.

This clonotype was observed at least ten times. This chain joins TRBV27 and TRBJ2-5; 8 bases agree with TRBD2. CDR3 length equals 15 residues. V trimming: 5 bases; J trimming: 4 bases; junction bases outside the gene matches: 9. Germline CDR1 and CDR2: MNHEY and SMNVEV (reference sequence). CDR3 nucleotides: TGTGCCAGCAGTCCCGGTTCGGGACTAGGAGAGACCCAGTACTTC. It yields the protein CASSPGSGLGETQYF.

The DNA of the CDR3 is TGTGCCAGCAGCCCCCAGGGAGTCCATCAGCCCCAGCATTTT. Translating gives CASSPQGVHQPQHF. V is TRBV7-7 and J is TRBJ1-5; TRBD1 is a possible D gene (5 bases). The length of the CDR3 is 14 residues. Deletions cut 5 bases from V and 5 bases from J, with 13 bases between. Germline CDR1 SSHAT, CDR2 FNYEAQ (reference sequence).

In this sample, this clonotype turned up many times. This chain joins TRBV6-1 and TRBJ1-2; D is perhaps TRBD1 (5 bases). The CDR3 is 14 residues long. Germline loops: CDR1 MNHNS, CDR2 SASEGT. V was trimmed by 0 bases and J by 5 bases, leaving 10 bases between them. This CDR3 is CASSEAPGPYGYTF. In DNA, the CDR3 is TGTGCCAGCAGTGAAGCCCCAGGGCCATATGGCTACACCTTC.

This clonotype was detected ten times or more. The V call is TRBV11-1, the J call TRBJ2-5, with TRBD2 identical over 7 bases. V lost 3 bases, J lost 2 bases, and 6 bases stayed unmatched. This CDR3 contains 15 residues. Looked up from germline, CDR1 is SGHAT and CDR2 is FQDESV (reference sequence). This CDR3 reads CASSLGGGSQETQYF. CDR3 sequence (DNA): TGTGCCAGCAGCTTGGGAGGCGGGAGTCAAGAGACCCAGTACTTC. The full variable domain, with the rest looked up from reference TRBV11-1 and TRBJ2-5, is EAEVAQSPRYKITEKSQAVAFWCDPISGHATLYWYRQILGQGPELLVQFQDESVVDDSQLPKDRFSAERLKGVDSTLKIQPAELGDSAMYLCASSLGGGSQETQYFGPGTRLLVL.

Points on this clonotype: Sequence at one end of the junction differs from germline and may be a read error. The chain couples TRBV6-5 to TRBJ2-6; a possible D gene is TRBD2 (6 bases). CDR1 is MNHEY and CDR2 is SVGAGI in the germline V gene. The CDR3 covers 15 residues. The chain's CDR3 is CASSDSGVGANVLTF. CDR3 nucleotide sequence: TGTGCCAGCAGTGACTCGGGGGTGGGGGCCAACGTCCTGACTTTC.

The DNA of the CDR3 is TGCAGCGTTGAATGGACAGAATATAGCACAGATACGCAGTATTTT. It codes for CSVEWTEYSTDTQYF. The chain recombines TRBV29-1 with TRBJ2-3; D perhaps matches TRBD1 (6 bases). The CDR3 length is 15 residues. Germline-derived CDR1 and CDR2 are SQVTM and ANQGSEA. Deletions cut 2 bases from V and 0 bases from J, with 12 bases between.

This chain connects TRBV30 to TRBJ2-3, with 11 bases aligning to TRBD1. The germline V gene encodes CDR1 GTSNPN and CDR2 SVGIG (reference sequence). The CDR3 consists of 18 residues. The ends lost 2 bases at V and 5 bases at J; junction bases unmatched: 15. The CDR3 sequence is CAWSHARPGTGGLDTQYF. The CDR3 nucleotides are TGTGCCTGGAGTCACGCACGACCCGGGACAGGGGGATTAGATACGCAGTATTTT.

This clonotype was seen many times. The chain uses TRBV5-1 and TRBJ2-7, with TRBD2 matching over 12 bases. The V and J ends lost 1 base and 5 bases, in that order; junction bases with no gene match: 4. The CDR3 sequence is 15 residues long. Germline-derived CDR1 and CDR2 are SGHRS and YFSETQ. The CDR3 DNA reads TGCGCCAGCAGCTTGAAGGCTAGCGGGAGGGACGAGCAGTACTTC. It yields the protein CASSLKASGRDEQYF.

Ten or more counts support this clonotype. This rearrangement joins TRBV6-1 to TRBJ2-1, with D possibly TRBD2 on 6 matching bases. Germline CDR1 reads MNHNS; CDR2 reads SASEGT. CDR3 length: 13 amino acids. Deletions cut 11 bases from V and 9 bases from J, with 20 bases between. The CDR3 DNA reads TGTGCCGGAGGAGGGGTATCAGTCACTGAGCAGTTCTTC. Translating it yields CAGGGVSVTEQFF.

This clonotype was recorded many times. This chain links TRBV7-9 with TRBJ1-1; no clear D gene. V was clipped by 5 bases and J by 1 base, with 5 bases between them. Germline V CDR1 and CDR2: SEHNR, FQNEAQ (reference sequence). This CDR3 is built from 12 residues. CDR3: CASSPKNTEAFF. Written as DNA, the CDR3 is TGTGCCAGCAGCCCTAAGAACACTGAAGCTTTCTTT.

The chain is built from TRBV7-8 and TRBJ2-1; 13 positions match TRBD2. J lost 2 bases, V lost 5 bases, and 6 bases had no gene match. The length of the CDR3 is 17 residues. Germline CDR1 is SGHVS and CDR2 is FQNEAQ. The CDR3 protein is CASSPGLAGVTYNEQFF. CDR3 in DNA: TGTGCCAGCAGCCCTGGACTAGCGGGAGTCACCTACAATGAGCAGTTCTTC.

In this sample, this clonotype turned up a few times. V is TRBV20-1 and J is TRBJ2-7; D not resolved. Germline lookup yields CDR1 DFQATT and CDR2 SNEGSKA (reference sequence). The ends were cut back, 1 base at V and 2 bases at J, with 6 bases in the middle. The CDR3 runs 12 residues. Written as DNA, the CDR3 is TGCAGTGCTAGAGTCAGTACCTACGAGCAGTACGTC. It translates to CSARVSTYEQYV.

V usage is TRBV13 and J usage is TRBJ2-3; 9 nucleotides agree with TRBD2. Trimming cost V 5 bases and J 0 bases; bases outside gene matches: 6. In germline, CDR1 is PRHDT, CDR2 FYEKMQ (reference sequence). This CDR3 is built from 16 residues. The CDR3 loop is CASSPRTSASTDTQYF. CDR3 DNA sequence: TGTGCCAGCAGCCCACGGACTAGCGCGAGCACAGATACGCAGTATTTT. The full variable domain, its missing parts supplied by reference TRBV13 and TRBJ2-3, is AAGVIQSPRHLIKEKRETATLKCYPIPRHDTVYWYQQGPGQDPQFLISFYEKMQSDKGSIPDRFSAQQFSDYHSELNMSSLELGDSALYFCASSPRTSASTDTQYFGPGTRLTVL.

This clonotype was detected a few times. The chain has TRBV5-1 and TRBJ1-2; tentatively, D is TRBD1 (6 bases). Germline-derived CDR1 and CDR2 are SGHRS and YFSETQ. CDR3 length: 14 amino acids. V shed 4 bases and J shed 4 bases, with 14 bases lying between them. The CDR3 here is CASSPRGLGYGYTF. In DNA, the CDR3 is TGCGCCAGCAGCCCCAGGGGATTAGGCTATGGCTACACCTTC.